This TCR beta chain is from a study of OX40 agonist ivuxolimab in advanced cancers. About the research overall: Ivuxolimab is a fully human IgG2 antibody that activates OX40 (CD134).

Germline assignment: CDR1 SEHNR and CDR2 FQNEAQ (reference sequence). The ends were cut back, 2 bases at V and 0 bases at J, with 9 bases in the middle. The CDR3 runs 15 residues. The sampling schedule covered blood at baseline, cycle 4 day 1, and cycle 7 day 1. TCRdb keeps only in-frame clones here, not all; method: immunoSEQ multiplex PCR. This table has 15,000 to 20,000 clones, 80% to 95% appearing once. This TCR was sampled from an adult with an advanced solid tumor such as melanoma, head and neck, liver or kidney cancer. Sequenced here: CD4+ or CD8+ T cells sorted from blood, sampled in a trial of the OX40 agonist ivuxolimab. The V gene is TRBV7-9, the J gene TRBJ2-3; D not certain. The CDR3 coding sequence is TGTGCCAGCAGCTTACGTCGATCTAGCACAGATACGCAGTATTTT. Residues: CASSLRRSSTDTQYF.